Below, 20 T cell receptor beta chains from the same sample are listed, as sequenced in a study of T cells in Graves' hyperthyroidism and ophthalmopathy. From RNA transcripts, TCR beta CDR3 regions were amplified. HTBI primers were used for first-round RT-PCR of the TCR CDR3. TCRdb analysed the multiplex PCR reads with MiXCR anew, one entry per CDR3 protein. The data hold some 800,000 distinct CDR3 sequences, with roughly 40% observed a single time. Sequenced: blood. All receptors derive from a man younger than 35 with Graves' hyperthyroidism.

The chain recombines TRBV7-2 with TRBJ1-2; D not certain. Germline CDR1 is SGHTA and CDR2 is FQGNSA. V was shortened by 5 bases and J by 5 bases, with 15 bases between the two germline ends. The CDR3 is made up of 14 amino acids. CDR3 protein: CASSPPLGGYGYTF. The CDR3 coding sequence is TGTGCCAGCAGCCCACCCTTGGGCGGTTATGGCTACACCTTC.

The chain joins TRBV5-5 to TRBJ2-2, with 7 bases that match TRBD2. The CDR3 consists of 15 residues. The V and J ends lost 4 bases and 1 base, in that order; junction bases with no gene match: 4. Germline loops: CDR1 SGHKS, CDR2 YYEKEE (reference sequence). The chain's CDR3 is CASSAGTKNTGELFF. The CDR3 DNA reads TGTGCCAGCAGCGCCGGGACTAAGAACACCGGGGAGCTGTTTTTT.

This rearrangement joins TRBV2 to TRBJ2-6, with a tentative D call TRBD2 (5 bases). The CDR3 totals 14 residues. The V and J ends lost 4 bases and 8 bases respectively, with 12 bases between them. CDR1 is SNHLY and CDR2 is FYNNEI in the germline V gene. The CDR3 loop reads CASSGDPGTNVLTF. In DNA, the CDR3 is TGTGCCAGCAGTGGCGATCCCGGGACCAACGTCCTGACTTTC.

With regard to this clonotype: Germline is not matched at one junction end, which may reflect a read error. The CDR3 nucleotides read TGCGCCAGCAGCCAAGAGTGGGCGCCCGAAAAACTGTTTTTT. Translation: CASSQEWAPEKLFF. The gene calls are TRBV7-2 and TRBJ1-4; D is undetermined. The length of the CDR3 is 14 residues. Germline V gene data show CDR1 as SGHTA and CDR2 as FQGNSA.

This clonotype was detected many times. The chain employs TRBV29-1 and TRBJ1-4; D is undetermined. This CDR3 is 12 amino acids long. CDR1 SQVTM and CDR2 ANQGSEA come from the germline V gene. The germline V and J ends were trimmed by 7 bases and 12 bases, with 18 bases remaining between them. CDR3 DNA: TGCAGCGCCAGAGGGAGGGAACCAGAACTGTTTTTT. Amino acid sequence: CSARGREPELFF.

This clonotype was seen ten or more times. The chain recombines TRBV7-8 with TRBJ1-5; D gene unclear. With 6 bases removed from V and 4 bases from J, the gap between germline ends came to 16 bases. This CDR3 contains 15 residues. The germline gives CDR1 SGHVS, CDR2 FQNEAQ. The DNA of the CDR3 is TGTGCCAGCAGGTCCCTTGGCGGGGTTAATCAGCCCCAGCATTTT. It yields the protein CASRSLGGVNQPQHF.

This clonotype appeared once. The genes are TRBV29-1 and TRBJ2-5; 9 nucleotides align to TRBD1. This CDR3 contains 13 residues. From germline, CDR1 is SQVTM and CDR2 ANQGSEA. Trimming at V came to 8 bases and at J to 2 bases, leaving 6 bases not matched to a gene. CDR3 nucleotide sequence: TGCAGCTCACCCGGGACAGGGCAAGAGACCCAGTACTTC. This gives the protein CSSPGTGQETQYF.

This clonotype was picked up a small number of times. The gene calls are TRBV20-1 and TRBJ1-4; 7 positions agree with TRBD1. Trimming removed 5 bases from V and 0 bases from J; junction bases left unmatched: 9. Germline assignment: CDR1 DFQATT and CDR2 SNEGSKA (reference sequence). This CDR3 is built from 16 residues. CDR3 sequence reads: CSAAGGSDATNEKLFF. The DNA of the CDR3 is TGCAGTGCTGCAGGGGGATCCGATGCAACTAATGAAAAACTGTTTTTT.

This clonotype was seen a few times. The chain uses TRBV14 and TRBJ1-1; no clear D. The CDR3 loop spans 15 amino acids. CDR1 is SGHDN, CDR2 FVKESK, per germline. V lost 0 bases, J lost 0 bases, and 8 bases lay in between. The CDR3 here is CASSQDQAVNTEAFF. For the CDR3, the DNA is TGTGCCAGCAGCCAAGATCAGGCAGTGAACACTGAAGCTTTCTTT.

This clonotype was found many times. This sequence joins TRBV12-3 or TRBV12-4 and TRBJ1-1; D perhaps matches TRBD1 (6 bases). The CDR3 has 13 residues. V lost 6 bases to trimming and J lost 0 bases, with 8 bases between them. Here the CDR3 reads CASSYRVNTEAFF. The CDR3 nucleotides read TGTGCCAGCAGCTACAGGGTGAACACTGAAGCTTTCTTT.

The rearrangement links TRBV4-2 to TRBJ2-2; D is unresolved. The germline V gene encodes CDR1 LGHNA and CDR2 YNFKEQ. With 0 bases removed from V and 13 bases from J, the gap between germline ends came to 15 bases. CDR3 size: 14 residues. Written as DNA, the CDR3 is TGTGCCAGCAGCCAAGATCAAGGTCTACGCGGGCTGTTTTTT. Translation gives CASSQDQGLRGLFF.

As to this clonotype: A much larger clone differs from this one at a single base, so this may be a read error. The chain joins TRBV20-1 to TRBJ2-5; D is perhaps TRBD1 or TRBD2 (5 bases each). Between the trimmed V and J ends, which lost 6 bases and 1 base, there was a span of 12 bases. The CDR3 is 13 amino acids. Germline CDR1 reads DFQATT; CDR2 reads SNEGSKA (reference sequence). This chain's CDR3 is CSANRGSQETQYF. The DNA for the CDR3 is TGCAGTGCCAACCGGGGCAGCCAAGAGACCCAGTACTTC.

The rearrangement joins TRBV9 to TRBJ2-7; 7 bases are shared with TRBD1. There are 15 residues in the CDR3. Germline CDR1 and CDR2: SGDLS and YYNGEE. V was clipped by 0 bases and J by 2 bases; unmatched bases: 5. Here the CDR3 reads CASSVGGTEAYEQYF. DNA for the CDR3: TGTGCCAGCAGCGTAGGAGGGACAGAGGCCTACGAGCAGTACTTC.

The chain combines TRBV20-1 with TRBJ1-2; D is unclear. V lost 0 bases and J 6 bases, leaving 5 bases between the germline ends. This CDR3 contains 11 residues. CDR1 and CDR2 from the germline V gene are DFQATT and SNEGSKA (reference sequence). In DNA form, the CDR3 reads TGCAGTGCTAGAGATTACGATGGCTACACCTTC. Protein product: CSARDYDGYTF.

The chain uses TRBV2 and TRBJ1-6, with 8 bases aligning to TRBD1. V shed 8 bases and J 7 bases; nucleotides not matched to a gene: 7. The germline V gene encodes CDR1 SNHLY and CDR2 FYNNEI. This CDR3 is 14 amino acids long. The CDR3 region has the DNA TGTGCCAGCGTCGAACAGGGGGGGAATTCACCCCTCCACTTT. It specifies CASVEQGGNSPLHF.

This clonotype was detected only a few times. This chain uses TRBV25-1 with TRBJ2-2, with TRBD2 identical over 9 bases. Germline V gives CDR1 MGHDK, CDR2 SYGVNS. The CDR3 is made up of 16 amino acids. The V gene end was trimmed by 2 bases and the J gene end by 6 bases; junction bases not matched to a gene: 7. CDR3 DNA sequence: TGTGCCAGCAGTGAAGGCCTAGCGGGATGGGCCGGGGAGCTGTTTTTT. It encodes CASSEGLAGWAGELFF.

This clonotype was observed a handful of times. The V call is TRBV5-1, the J call TRBJ2-7, with TRBD2 matching over 7 bases. Germline values: CDR1 SGHRS, CDR2 YFSETQ. J gave up 4 bases and V 4 bases, and 5 bases lay outside the gene matches. The CDR3 is made up of 13 amino acids. Written as DNA, the CDR3 is TGCGCCAGCAGCCGGGGGGAGGAATACGAGCAGTACTTC. It encodes CASSRGEEYEQYF.

The sample holds a few counts of this clonotype. The gene calls are TRBV7-8 and TRBJ2-5; D tentatively reads TRBD1 or TRBD2 (5 bases each). The CDR3 sequence is 16 residues long. Germline V gene sequence: CDR1 SGHVS, CDR2 FQNEAQ. Trimming removed 2 bases from V and 0 bases from J, with 13 bases in between. CDR3 sequence: CASSLYWGRNQETQYF. As DNA, the CDR3 is TGTGCCAGCAGCTTATATTGGGGACGGAACCAAGAGACCCAGTACTTC.

The V call is TRBV25-1, the J call TRBJ1-6, with no clear D. Germline V gene data show CDR1 as MGHDK and CDR2 as SYGVNS. Trimming left V 6 bases short and J 8 bases short, with 17 bases between. The length of the CDR3 is 15 residues. This CDR3 reads CASSQMVNGYSPLHF. Here the CDR3 DNA reads TGTGCCAGCAGCCAAATGGTGAACGGATATTCACCCCTCCACTTT. Together with reference TRBV25-1 and TRBJ1-6, the CDR3 gives the full variable domain: EADIYQTPRYLVIGTGKKITLECSQTMGHDKMYWYQQDPGMELHLIHYSYGVNSTEKGDLSSESTVSRIRTEHFPLTLESARPSHTSQYLCASSQMVNGYSPLHFGNGTRLTVT.

This clonotype was seen many times. The genes are TRBV5-1 and TRBJ1-1; TRBD1 is a possible D gene (6 bases). The V gene lost 4 bases and the J gene lost 0 bases, with 13 bases spanning the gap. CDR1 and CDR2 (germline): SGHRS, YFSETQ. The CDR3 has 15 amino acids. The CDR3 here is CASSVAGTLNTEAFF. The CDR3 nucleotides are TGCGCCAGCAGCGTCGCCGGGACACTGAACACTGAAGCTTTCTTT.